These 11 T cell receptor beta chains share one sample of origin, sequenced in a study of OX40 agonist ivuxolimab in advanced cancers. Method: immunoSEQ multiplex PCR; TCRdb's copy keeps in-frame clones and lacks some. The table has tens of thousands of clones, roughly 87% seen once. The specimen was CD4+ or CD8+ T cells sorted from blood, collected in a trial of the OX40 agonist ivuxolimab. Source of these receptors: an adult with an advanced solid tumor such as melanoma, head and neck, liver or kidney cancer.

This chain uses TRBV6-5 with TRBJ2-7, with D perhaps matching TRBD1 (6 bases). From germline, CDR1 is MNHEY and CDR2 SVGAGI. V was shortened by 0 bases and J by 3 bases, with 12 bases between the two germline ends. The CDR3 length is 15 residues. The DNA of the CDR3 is TGTGCCAGCAGTTACTCGATGGGGGACAACTACGAGCAGTACTTC. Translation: CASSYSMGDNYEQYF.

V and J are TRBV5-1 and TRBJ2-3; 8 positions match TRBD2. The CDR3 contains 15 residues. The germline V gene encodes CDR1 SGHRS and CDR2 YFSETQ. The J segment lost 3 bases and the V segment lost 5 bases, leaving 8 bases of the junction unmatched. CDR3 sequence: CASSSGSGNTDTQYF. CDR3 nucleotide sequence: TGCGCCAGCAGTTCTGGTAGCGGGAATACAGATACGCAGTATTTT.

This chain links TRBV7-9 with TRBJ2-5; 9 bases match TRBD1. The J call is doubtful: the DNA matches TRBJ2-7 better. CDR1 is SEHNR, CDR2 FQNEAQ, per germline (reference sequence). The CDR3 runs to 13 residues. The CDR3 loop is CASSAGQGNEQYF. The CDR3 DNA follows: TGTGCCAGCAGCGCGGGACAGGGTAACGAGCAGTACTTC.

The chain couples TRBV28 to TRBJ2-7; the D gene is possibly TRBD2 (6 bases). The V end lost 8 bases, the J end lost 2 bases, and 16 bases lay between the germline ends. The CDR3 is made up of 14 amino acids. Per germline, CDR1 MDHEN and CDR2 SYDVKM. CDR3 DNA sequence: TGTGCCAGCCGGGGCGGAGGGGATCCCTACGAGCAGTACTTC. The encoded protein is CASRGGGDPYEQYF.

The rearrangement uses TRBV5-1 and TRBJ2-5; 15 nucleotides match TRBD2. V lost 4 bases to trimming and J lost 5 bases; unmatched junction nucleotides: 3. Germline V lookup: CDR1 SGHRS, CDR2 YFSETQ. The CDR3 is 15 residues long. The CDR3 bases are TGCGCCAGCAGCAGCGGGACTAGCGGGAGGGAGACCCAGTACTTC. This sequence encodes CASSSGTSGRETQYF. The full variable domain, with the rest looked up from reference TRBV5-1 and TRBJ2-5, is KAGVTQTPRYLIKTRGQQVTLSCSPISGHRSVSWYQQTPGQGLQFLFEYFSETQRNKGNFPGRFSGRQFSNSRSEMNVSTLELGDSALYLCASSSGTSGRETQYFGPGTRLLVL.

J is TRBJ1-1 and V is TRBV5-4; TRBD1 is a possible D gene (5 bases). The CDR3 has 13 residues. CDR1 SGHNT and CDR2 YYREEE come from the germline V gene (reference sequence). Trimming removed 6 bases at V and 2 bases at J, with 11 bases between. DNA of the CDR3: TGTGCCAGCAAGAGAGGGGTAAACACTGAAGCTTTCTTT. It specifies CASKRGVNTEAFF.

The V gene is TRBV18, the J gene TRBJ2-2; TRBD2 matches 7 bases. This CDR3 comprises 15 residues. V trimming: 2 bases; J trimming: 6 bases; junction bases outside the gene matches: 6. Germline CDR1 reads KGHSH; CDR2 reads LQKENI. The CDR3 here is CASSPAGDVAGELFF. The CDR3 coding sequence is TGTGCCAGCTCACCAGCGGGAGACGTCGCCGGGGAGCTGTTTTTT.

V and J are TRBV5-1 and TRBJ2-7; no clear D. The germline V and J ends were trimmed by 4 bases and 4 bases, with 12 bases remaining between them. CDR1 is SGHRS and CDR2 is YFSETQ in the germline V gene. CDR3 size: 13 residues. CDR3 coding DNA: TGCGCCAGCAGCCCATCCCCCGGATACGAGCAGTACTTC. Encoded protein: CASSPSPGYEQYF.

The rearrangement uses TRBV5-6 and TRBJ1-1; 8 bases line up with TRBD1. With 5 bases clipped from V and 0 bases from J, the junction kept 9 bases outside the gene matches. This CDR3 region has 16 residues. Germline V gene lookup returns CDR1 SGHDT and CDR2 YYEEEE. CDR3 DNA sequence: TGTGCCAGCAGGACAGGGGCCCGGGCGATGAACACTGAAGCTTTCTTT. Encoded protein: CASRTGARAMNTEAFF.

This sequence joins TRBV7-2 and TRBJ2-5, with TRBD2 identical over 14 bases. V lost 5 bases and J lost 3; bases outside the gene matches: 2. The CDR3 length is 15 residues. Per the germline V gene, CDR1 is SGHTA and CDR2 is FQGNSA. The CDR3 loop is CASSPTSGREETQYF. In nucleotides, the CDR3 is TGTGCCAGCAGCCCGACTAGCGGGAGGGAAGAGACCCAGTACTTC. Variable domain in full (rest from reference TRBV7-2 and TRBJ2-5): GAGVSQSPSNKVTEKGKDVELRCDPISGHTALYWYRQSLGQGLEFLIYFQGNSAPDKSGLPSDRFSAERTGGSVSTLTIQRTQQEDSAVYLCASSPTSGREETQYFGPGTRLLVL.

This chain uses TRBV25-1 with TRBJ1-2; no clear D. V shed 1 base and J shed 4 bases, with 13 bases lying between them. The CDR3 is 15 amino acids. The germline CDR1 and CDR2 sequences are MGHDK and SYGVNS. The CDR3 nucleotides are TGTGCCAGCAGTGAATCTCCCGGACTGTTCTATGGCTACACCTTC. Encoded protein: CASSESPGLFYGYTF.